A single sample gave rise to the 11 T cell receptor beta chains below, sequenced in a study of spatial heterogeneity in lung cancer. Documented time point: sample taken at primary tumor resection. Study conclusions and caveats: Tumoral mutation counts were tracked by counts of expanded intratumoral alpha and beta TCRs.

One entry per CDR3 protein results from TCRdb running MiXCR on the 5' RACE reads. Here the sample spans about 520 distinct CDR3 sequences, 25% to 30% being singletons. No antigen has been assigned to these receptors. The sample was lung tumor tissue, taken at surgery. The receptors originated from a male donor with early-stage non-small cell lung cancer.

The V gene is TRBV6-2 or TRBV6-3, the J gene TRBJ1-1; no clear D. Germline CDR1 and CDR2: MNHEY and SVGEGT. Trimming shortened V by 2 bases and J by 8 bases, and 9 bases separated the two germline ends. The CDR3 runs 12 residues. This CDR3 reads CASSYVGREAFF. The CDR3 DNA reads as TGTGCCAGCAGTTACGTTGGCAGAGAAGCTTTCTTT.

This clonotype rates as large. The V and J genes are TRBV4-1 and TRBJ1-2, with TRBD1 matching over 8 bases. Germline-derived CDR1 and CDR2 are MGHRA and YSYEKL. J gave up 7 bases and V 0 bases, and 16 bases lay outside the gene matches. The CDR3 has 18 amino acids. CDR3 in DNA: TGCGCCAGCAGCCAAGATTACCAGGGGGCAAGACGAGGGCTTGGCTACACCTTC. Its protein product is CASSQDYQGARRGLGYTF.

This chain connects TRBV3-1 to TRBJ2-1; 12 nucleotides align to TRBD2. Germline values: CDR1 LGHDT, CDR2 YNNKEL (reference sequence). This CDR3 comprises 14 residues. V dropped 5 bases and J dropped 7; count of bases not matched to a gene: 3. CDR3 sequence (DNA): TGTGCCAGCAGCATACTAGCGGGAGGTAATGAGCAGTTCTTC. Amino acid sequence: CASSILAGGNEQFF.

The table lists this clonotype with a few counts. The chain combines TRBV20-1 with TRBJ2-3; D gene uncertain. Germline assignment: CDR1 DFQATT and CDR2 SNEGSKA (reference sequence). V lost 3 bases to trimming and J lost 2 bases, with 9 bases between them. CDR3 size: 13 residues. The CDR3 loop reads CSASMGNTDTQYF. CDR3 sequence (DNA): TGCAGTGCTAGTATGGGGAACACAGATACGCAGTATTTT.

By its share, this clonotype is medium-sized (0.01 to 0.1%). The J gene is TRBJ1-2, the V gene TRBV29-1; D remains ambiguous. Trimming removed 6 bases at V and 1 base at J, with 9 bases between. In germline, CDR1 is SQVTM, CDR2 ANQGSEA. The CDR3 is made up of 12 amino acids. The CDR3 here is CSVVEINYGYTF. The CDR3 DNA reads as TGCAGCGTGGTGGAAATTAACTATGGCTACACCTTC.

The gene calls are TRBV20-1 and TRBJ2-3; D might be TRBD1 or TRBD2, each matching 6 bases. Trimming left V 0 bases short and J 0 bases short, with 22 bases between. The CDR3 contains 19 residues. From germline, CDR1 is DFQATT and CDR2 SNEGSKA (reference sequence). CDR3 coding DNA: TGCAGTGCTAGAGATGGCCGTGCATGGAGGGGGACTAGCACAGATACGCAGTATTTT. Its protein is CSARDGRAWRGTSTDTQYF.

Within the sample, this clonotype is large. The chain combines TRBV20-1 with TRBJ2-3; TRBD2 aligns across 13 bases. V lost 3 bases to trimming and J lost 5 bases; unmatched junction nucleotides: 5. The CDR3 covers 15 residues. Germline lookup yields CDR1 DFQATT and CDR2 SNEGSKA (reference sequence). CDR3 loop: CSASARLAGGDTQYF. The CDR3 coding sequence is TGCAGTGCTAGTGCCCGACTAGCGGGGGGAGATACGCAGTATTTT.

This clonotype was seen a handful of times. The chain employs TRBV6-2 or TRBV6-3 and TRBJ2-2; maybe TRBD2 (5 bases). The V end lost 8 bases, the J end lost 0 bases, and 10 bases lay between the germline ends. The CDR3 is 14 residues long. Germline V lookup: CDR1 MNHEY, CDR2 SVGEGT. In nucleotides, the CDR3 is TGTGCCAGCGCCGAGCGGTCGAACACCGGGGAGCTGTTTTTT. It is translated as CASAERSNTGELFF.

The genes are TRBV20-1 and TRBJ2-3; possible D gene TRBD2, 6 bases. CDR3 length equals 15 residues. CDR1 and CDR2 from the germline V gene are DFQATT and SNEGSKA (reference sequence). The V gene lost 3 bases and the J gene lost 0 bases, with 13 bases spanning the gap. The CDR3 DNA sequence: TGCAGTGCTAGGGGGGGTGGCGGGAGCACAGATACGCAGTATTTT. Its protein is CSARGGGGSTDTQYF.

This clonotype was seen only once. The V call is TRBV6-2 or TRBV6-3, the J call TRBJ2-1; a possible D gene is TRBD2 (6 bases). Trimming stripped 0 bases from V and 4 bases from J, with 10 bases between. CDR1 and CDR2 (germline): MNHEY, SVGEGT. The CDR3 extends over 15 amino acids. As DNA, the CDR3 is TGTGCCAGCAGTTACTCGGCGGAGGGGTACAATGAGCAGTTCTTC. Amino acids: CASSYSAEGYNEQFF.

This clonotype is medium-sized (0.01 to 0.1%) by share. V and J are TRBV28 and TRBJ2-5, with 7 nucleotides matching TRBD1. Losses at the gene ends were 3 bases for V and 1 base for J; bases not matched to a gene: 5. Germline values: CDR1 MDHEN, CDR2 SYDVKM. The CDR3 consists of 15 residues. In DNA form, the CDR3 reads TGTGCCAGCAGTTTCAGTGGGACAGTCCAAGAGACCCAGTACTTC. It specifies CASSFSGTVQETQYF.